The 26 T cell receptor beta chains below were found in one sample sequenced in a study of control samples from healthy donors and cancer patients. Data came from immunoSEQ multiplex PCR; TCRdb stores just in-frame clones and leaves some out. Of more than 95,000 clones in the sample, over 75% were seen once. Sequenced: blood. Source of these receptors: a middle-aged man in good health.

The V and J genes are TRBV6-5 and TRBJ2-7; 10 positions match TRBD2. The junction had 4 bases not matched to a gene; V was cut back by 5 bases and J by 3 bases. CDR3 length: 14 residues. Germline V gives CDR1 MNHEY, CDR2 SVGAGI. The CDR3 region has the DNA TGTGCCAGCAGTAAGCGGGGGGGCAACTACGAGCAGTACTTC. It is translated as CASSKRGGNYEQYF.

The gene calls are TRBV5-6 and TRBJ2-2, with D possibly TRBD1 on 5 matching bases. Germline assignment: CDR1 SGHDT and CDR2 YYEEEE. The V end lost 2 bases, the J end lost 4 bases, and 18 bases lay between the germline ends. This CDR3 has 17 residues. This CDR3 is CASSFSWGPELTGELFF. DNA for the CDR3: TGTGCCAGCAGCTTTAGTTGGGGCCCCGAACTCACCGGGGAGCTGTTTTTT.

This clone was observed once. J is TRBJ2-1 and V is TRBV24-1; 9 nucleotides line up with TRBD2. Germline V gene data show CDR1 as KGHDR and CDR2 as SFDVKD. CDR3 length: 15 residues. The V gene end was trimmed by 3 bases and the J gene end by 8 bases; junction bases not matched to a gene: 7. The CDR3 DNA reads TGTGCCACCAGTGATGGGGGCGGGGGGGCTTATGAGCAGTTCTTC. It specifies CATSDGGGGAYEQFF.

This sequence joins TRBV7-2 and TRBJ1-3; possibly TRBD1 for D (5 bases). Trimming cost V 3 bases and J 2 bases, with 17 bases left between them. CDR1 SGHTA and CDR2 FQGNSA come from the germline V gene. The CDR3 consists of 17 residues. Here the CDR3 reads CASSLTPGLIAGNTIYF. The CDR3 bases are TGTGCCAGCAGCTTGACTCCGGGACTTATTGCTGGAAACACCATATATTTT.

The chain recombines TRBV27 with TRBJ2-7; 8 nucleotides align to TRBD1. J gave up 6 bases and V 8 bases, and 12 bases lay outside the gene matches. The germline CDR1 and CDR2 sequences are MNHEY and SMNVEV (reference sequence). The CDR3 is made up of 14 amino acids. For the CDR3, the DNA is TGTGCCAGCGGGGGGAGCCAGGGGGCCGCCGAGCAGTACTTC. Encoded protein: CASGGSQGAAEQYF.

This chain joins TRBV7-2 and TRBJ2-3, with TRBD1 identical over 7 bases. This CDR3 is built from 16 residues. Germline-derived CDR1 and CDR2 are SGHTA and FQGNSA. Unmatched junction bases numbered 10, after V lost 5 bases and J lost 2 bases. The CDR3 DNA reads TGTGCCAGCAGCCAAGACAGGACAGGAAACACAGATACGCAGTATTTT. Translation: CASSQDRTGNTDTQYF.

J is TRBJ2-1 and V is TRBV9; 9 bases map to TRBD2. The germline CDR1 and CDR2 sequences are SGDLS and YYNGEE. The trim removed 3 bases at V and 8 bases at J, leaving 9 bases unmatched. This CDR3 has 15 residues. The CDR3 coding sequence is TGTGCCAGCAGCGGCGATGCGGGGGGGCGGGATGAGCAGTTCTTC. Translation: CASSGDAGGRDEQFF.

This chain links TRBV9 with TRBJ2-5; 11 bases line up with TRBD2. The CDR3 sequence is 16 residues long. Germline V gene sequence: CDR1 SGDLS, CDR2 YYNGEE. V lost 0 bases and J lost 4; bases outside the gene matches: 5. CDR3 loop: CASSVGSGGVLETQYF. In DNA form, the CDR3 reads TGTGCCAGCAGCGTAGGTAGCGGGGGGGTCTTAGAGACCCAGTACTTC.

V gene TRBV12-3 or TRBV12-4 combines with J gene TRBJ1-2; D remains unclear. V was cut by 3 bases and J by 4 bases, with 6 bases left in between. This CDR3 region has 12 residues. DNA of the CDR3: TGTGCCAGCAGTTTGCAATCCTATGGCTACACCTTC. Translating it yields CASSLQSYGYTF.

This clone was recorded a few times. The genes are TRBV7-2 and TRBJ1-5, with TRBD1 as a possible D gene (5 bases). In germline, CDR1 is SGHTA, CDR2 FQGNSA. Trimming cost V 3 bases and J 3 bases, with 12 bases left between them. The CDR3 covers 15 residues. CDR3 region: CASSFQSGANQPQHF. The CDR3 DNA follows: TGTGCCAGCAGCTTTCAGAGTGGGGCCAATCAGCCCCAGCATTTT.

The gene calls are TRBV7-8 and TRBJ1-2; D perhaps matches TRBD1 (5 bases). The V end was cut by 5 bases, the J end by 5 bases, with 18 bases between. This CDR3 contains 15 residues. CDR1 SGHVS and CDR2 FQNEAQ come from the germline V gene. The CDR3 DNA reads TGTGCCAGCAGCCCCCGGGTAGGGGCGGGGTATGGCTACACCTTC. It codes for CASSPRVGAGYGYTF.

V gene TRBV5-1 combines with J gene TRBJ2-2; 11 bases line up with TRBD2. V lost 0 bases, J lost 4 bases, and 8 bases stayed unmatched. The CDR3 runs 18 residues. The germline gives CDR1 SGHRS, CDR2 YFSETQ. CDR3 nucleotide sequence: TGCGCCAGCAGCTTGGCCGCTCTAGCGGGGGGTTCCACCGGGGAGCTGTTTTTT. Protein product: CASSLAALAGGSTGELFF.

V gene TRBV25-1 combines with J gene TRBJ1-3; D not certain. The V and J ends lost 2 bases and 4 bases respectively, with 15 bases between them. The length of the CDR3 is 16 residues. Germline V gene sequence: CDR1 MGHDK, CDR2 SYGVNS. CDR3 sequence: CASSETHRDSGNTIYF. The CDR3 DNA sequence: TGTGCCAGCAGTGAAACCCACCGGGATTCAGGAAACACCATATATTTT.

The chain links TRBV7-9 to TRBJ1-5; a possible D gene is TRBD1 (6 bases). Between the trimmed V and J ends, which lost 1 base and 3 bases, there was a span of 13 bases. Per the germline V gene, CDR1 is SEHNR and CDR2 is FQNEAQ (reference sequence). The CDR3 has 16 amino acids. The CDR3 nucleotides read TGTGCCAGCAGCTTAGTACGGGGGCGATACAATCAGCCCCAGCATTTT. Amino acids: CASSLVRGRYNQPQHF. Based on the CDR3 plus reference TRBV7-9 and TRBJ1-5, the full variable domain is DTGVSQNPRHKITKRGQNVTFRCDPISEHNRLYWYRQTLGQGPEFLTYFQNEAQLEKSRLLSDRFSAERPKGSFSTLEIQRTEQGDSAMYLCASSLVRGRYNQPQHFGDGTRLSIL.

The rearrangement links TRBV7-2 to TRBJ2-5; D is possibly TRBD1 or TRBD2 (5 bases each). Germline assignment: CDR1 SGHTA and CDR2 FQGNSA. The CDR3 covers 14 residues. Trimming stripped 5 bases from V and 5 bases from J, with 15 bases between. The CDR3 DNA reads as TGTGCCAGCAGCCCCCGGGGCCCACGGGAGACCCAGTACTTC. This encodes CASSPRGPRETQYF.

This chain connects TRBV30 to TRBJ2-3; 10 bases are shared with TRBD2. This CDR3 comprises 14 residues. With 1 base clipped from V and 6 bases from J, the junction kept 4 bases outside the gene matches. CDR1 GTSNPN and CDR2 SVGIG come from the germline V gene (reference sequence). Written as DNA, the CDR3 is TGTGCCTGGAGTGGGACTAGCGGTGGGGATACGCAGTATTTT. It specifies CAWSGTSGGDTQYF. Variable domain in full (rest from reference TRBV30 and TRBJ2-3): SQTIHQWPATLVQPVGSPLSLECTVEGTSNPNLYWYRQAAGRGLQLLFYSVGIGQISSEVPQNLSASRPQDRQFILSSKKLLLSDSGFYLCAWSGTSGGDTQYFGPGTRLTVL.

The CDR3 DNA sequence: TGTGCCAGCAGTTACACAGGGGATAATTCACCCCTCCACTTT. Residues: CASSYTGDNSPLHF. The V gene is TRBV6-6, the J gene TRBJ1-6, with TRBD1 matching 7 bases. The trim removed 2 bases at V and 5 bases at J, leaving 0 bases unmatched. CDR3 length: 14 amino acids. Germline-derived CDR1 and CDR2 are MNHNY and SVGAGI (reference sequence).

The V and J genes are TRBV11-3 and TRBJ1-2; D is unresolved. The CDR3 extends over 12 amino acids. The germline V gene encodes CDR1 SGHNT and CDR2 YENEEA. V was clipped by 5 bases and J by 2 bases, with 6 bases between them. The CDR3 DNA reads TGTGCCAGCAGCCTCGGGAACTATGGCTACACCTTC. This sequence encodes CASSLGNYGYTF.

The chain couples TRBV7-8 to TRBJ2-7, with D perhaps matching TRBD2 (5 bases). CDR1 is SGHVS and CDR2 is FQNEAQ in the germline V gene. This CDR3 is built from 14 residues. Trimming left V 5 bases short and J 3 bases short, with 14 bases between. The CDR3 coding sequence is TGTGCCAGCAGCCGAGGGTTACGGTTCTACGAGCAGTACTTC. It specifies CASSRGLRFYEQYF.

The CDR3 reads CASSLDAGGPTGELFF. The CDR3 DNA follows: TGTGCCAGCAGCTTGGATGCGGGGGGGCCCACCGGGGAGCTGTTTTTT. The chain uses TRBV5-6 and TRBJ2-2, with 9 bases that match TRBD2. There are 16 residues in the CDR3. Unmatched junction bases numbered 4, after V lost 0 bases and J lost 4 bases. Germline loops: CDR1 SGHDT, CDR2 YYEEEE.

The chain combines TRBV15 with TRBJ1-4; TRBD1 might be the D (6 bases). The germline V gene has CDR1 LNHNV and CDR2 YYDKDF (reference sequence). This CDR3 comprises 14 residues. V was clipped by 0 bases and J by 7 bases, with 9 bases between them. This chain's CDR3 is CATSRDRGSEKLFF. DNA for the CDR3: TGTGCCACCAGCAGAGACAGGGGCAGTGAAAAACTGTTTTTT.

J is TRBJ2-1 and V is TRBV24-1; 8 nucleotides line up with TRBD2. Germline V gives CDR1 KGHDR, CDR2 SFDVKD. CDR3 length: 14 amino acids. Trimming removed 2 bases from V and 9 bases from J; junction bases left unmatched: 5. The CDR3 DNA sequence: TGTGCCACCAGTGATTCCGGGGGGGGAGGTGAGCAGTTCTTC. Translation: CATSDSGGGGEQFF.

This clone has more than one count but fewer than ten. The V call is TRBV12-3 or TRBV12-4, the J call TRBJ2-3; D is unresolved. The CDR3 contains 13 residues. V shed 5 bases and J shed 9 bases, with 15 bases lying between them. The chain's CDR3 is CASSPYRTITQYF. CDR3 in DNA: TGTGCCAGCAGTCCGTATCGTACGATCACGCAGTATTTT.

The chain recombines TRBV3-1 (or the pseudogene TRBV3-2) with TRBJ1-6; D is unclear. Germline lookup yields CDR1 LGHDT and CDR2 YNNKEL (reference sequence). Trimming took 4 bases from V and 0 from J, leaving 7 bases between them. The CDR3 contains 15 residues. This CDR3 is CASSPGYSYNSPLHF. DNA of the CDR3: TGTGCCAGCAGCCCAGGTTACTCCTATAATTCACCCCTCCACTTT.

The CDR3 loop reads CATAGTGGDGYTF. The CDR3 DNA follows: TGTGCCACGGCCGGGACAGGGGGCGATGGCTACACCTTC. The chain combines TRBV11-2 with TRBJ1-2, with TRBD1 matching 12 bases. V shed 10 bases and J 6 bases; nucleotides not matched to a gene: 6. The CDR3 spans 13 residues. The germline V gene has CDR1 SGHAT and CDR2 FQNNGV.

The J gene is TRBJ1-5, the V gene TRBV5-6; D possibly corresponds to TRBD1 (5 bases). Trimming cost V 3 bases and J 6 bases, with 7 bases left between them. Germline V lookup: CDR1 SGHDT, CDR2 YYEEEE. The CDR3 runs 12 residues. For the CDR3, the DNA is TGTGCCAGCAGCTCCGGGGCTCAGCCCCAGCATTTT. Translating it yields CASSSGAQPQHF.